The rows below give T cell receptor beta chains drawn from one sample of a study of CD8+CD57+ T cells in acquired aplastic anemia. TCRdb itself ran the reads through MiXCR, one entry per CDR3 protein. Of over 150,000 distinct CDR3 sequences listed, about two thirds were seen once; the top ten hold around 45%. Material: sorted CD4+, CD8+, or CD8+CD57+ T cells (not recorded which) from PBMCs. The receptor source for this set is a human donor with aplastic anemia. Both conserved end residues are part of each CDR3. A D gene is named only where the DNA matches it firmly. Size is omitted from some rows. Given values are once, few, many or a class for expanded clones.

cdr3_nt: TGTGCCAGCAGCTTCGCTAGCGGGGGGTCCTACGAGCAGTACTTC
cdr3_aa: CASSFASGGSYEQYF
v_call: TRBV7-7
j_call: TRBJ2-7
clone_size: .
d_call: TRBD2

cdr3_nt: TGTGCCAGCAGCTTAGCTGGCGCGCCGAGAGATACGCAGTATTTT
cdr3_aa: CASSLAGAPRDTQYF
v_call: TRBV7-8
j_call: TRBJ2-3
clone_size: .
d_call: .

cdr3_nt: TGTGCCAGCAGCCACCCAAGGGGACACACAGATACGCAGTATTTT
cdr3_aa: CASSHPRGHTDTQYF
v_call: TRBV7-2
j_call: TRBJ2-3
clone_size: .
d_call: .

cdr3_nt: TGTGCCAGCAGCGTTTCGGGAGGGAGCAATCAGCCCCAGCATTTT
cdr3_aa: CASSVSGGSNQPQHF
v_call: TRBV5-5
j_call: TRBJ1-5
clone_size: .
d_call: .

cdr3_nt: TGTGCTAGTGGTTTTGTGGTCCACGAGCAGTACTTC
cdr3_aa: CASGFVVHEQYF
v_call: TRBV12-3/TRBV12-4
j_call: TRBJ2-7
clone_size: .
d_call: .

cdr3_nt: TGTGCCACCAGCAGAGGGACAGAAAGCACAGATACGCAGTATTTT
cdr3_aa: CATSRGTESTDTQYF
v_call: TRBV15
j_call: TRBJ2-3
clone_size: .
d_call: .

cdr3_nt: TGTGCCAGCAGCCTCGGGAGGAGGGATACGCAGTATTTT
cdr3_aa: CASSLGRRDTQYF
v_call: TRBV7-8
j_call: TRBJ2-3
clone_size: few
d_call: TRBD2

cdr3_nt: TGTGCCAGCAGCGTTAGCGGGACGGTCTACGAGCAGTACTTC
cdr3_aa: CASSVSGTVYEQYF
v_call: TRBV9
j_call: TRBJ2-7
clone_size: .
d_call: TRBD2

cdr3_nt: TGTGCCTGGAGTGTCTCTGGGGTCTACACTGAAGCTTTCTTT
cdr3_aa: CAWSVSGVYTEAFF
v_call: TRBV30
j_call: TRBJ1-1
clone_size: .
d_call: .

cdr3_nt: TGCGCCAGCAGCCATACCGGGAGCTCCTACGAGCAGTACTTC
cdr3_aa: CASSHTGSSYEQYF
v_call: TRBV7-8
j_call: TRBJ2-7
clone_size: .
d_call: .

cdr3_nt: TGTGCCAGCAGGAAGGGACTAGGACAAGGCGAGCAGTACTTC
cdr3_aa: CASRKGLGQGEQYF
v_call: TRBV6-4
j_call: TRBJ2-7
clone_size: .
d_call: TRBD2

cdr3_nt: TGTGCCAGCAGTCTCCGAGAGACGAGCTCCTACAATGAGCAGTTCTTC
cdr3_aa: CASSLRETSSYNEQFF
v_call: TRBV6-6
j_call: TRBJ2-1
clone_size: few
d_call: .

cdr3_nt: TGTGCCAGCAGCCCTCCGGGACAGGGGGCAACCTACTCTGGAAACACCATATATTTT
cdr3_aa: CASSPPGQGATYSGNTIYF
v_call: TRBV7-9
j_call: TRBJ1-3
clone_size: few
d_call: TRBD1

cdr3_nt: TGTGCCAGCAGACCCGGGACAGGGGAGTCCACTGAAGCTTTCTTT
cdr3_aa: CASRPGTGESTEAFF
v_call: TRBV2
j_call: TRBJ1-1
clone_size: .
d_call: TRBD1

cdr3_nt: TGCAGTGCCCGCCGGGACAGGGTCGAGGGCAATCAGCCCCAGCATTTT
cdr3_aa: CSARRDRVEGNQPQHF
v_call: TRBV20-1
j_call: TRBJ1-5
clone_size: .
d_call: TRBD1

cdr3_nt: TGCAGTGCTAGAGTAGCGGTGCCACCCCCCTACGAGCAGTACTTC
cdr3_aa: CSARVAVPPPYEQYF
v_call: TRBV20-1
j_call: TRBJ2-7
clone_size: .
d_call: .

cdr3_nt: TGCAGCGTTGAAGATGCCGGGCTCCAAGAGACCCAGTACTTC
cdr3_aa: CSVEDAGLQETQYF
v_call: TRBV29-1
j_call: TRBJ2-5
clone_size: .
d_call: .

cdr3_nt: TGTGCCAGCAGCCTATTGACTGAAGCTTTCTTT
cdr3_aa: CASSLLTEAFF
v_call: TRBV7-8
j_call: TRBJ1-1
clone_size: .
d_call: .

cdr3_nt: TGTGCCAGCAGTGTAAGGGAAACCGGGGAGCTGTTTTTT
cdr3_aa: CASSVRETGELFF
v_call: TRBV6-1
j_call: TRBJ2-2
clone_size: .
d_call: .

cdr3_nt: TGCAGTGCTAGAGATGGACAGTCGGATACGCAGTATTTT
cdr3_aa: CSARDGQSDTQYF
v_call: TRBV20-1
j_call: TRBJ2-3
clone_size: .
d_call: .

cdr3_nt: TGTGCCAGCAGCTTGGGGCTACAGGCCAACACTGAAGCTTTCTTT
cdr3_aa: CASSLGLQANTEAFF
v_call: TRBV5-1
j_call: TRBJ1-1
clone_size: .
d_call: .

cdr3_nt: TGTGCCAGCAGCGTAGGACTAGCGGGTTACTACGAGCAGTACTTC
cdr3_aa: CASSVGLAGYYEQYF
v_call: TRBV9
j_call: TRBJ2-7
clone_size: many
d_call: TRBD2

cdr3_nt: TGCAGTGCAACCTCCCTGGGCTGGGAGACCCAGTACTTC
cdr3_aa: CSATSLGWETQYF
v_call: TRBV20-1
j_call: TRBJ2-5
clone_size: few
d_call: .

cdr3_nt: TGTGCCAGCAGCCCCAGACAGACGCTCGGCGAGCAGTACTTC
cdr3_aa: CASSPRQTLGEQYF
v_call: TRBV9
j_call: TRBJ2-7
clone_size: .
d_call: .

cdr3_nt: TGTGCCAGCAGCGTTGCTTGGGGGGCGGGAAATGAAGCTTTCTTT
cdr3_aa: CASSVAWGAGNEAFF
v_call: TRBV2
j_call: TRBJ1-1
clone_size: few
d_call: .

cdr3_nt: TGTGCCACCAGTGGGACAGGGCCCACTGAAGCTCTCTTT
cdr3_aa: CATSGTGPTEALF
v_call: TRBV24-1
j_call: TRBJ1-1
clone_size: .
d_call: TRBD1

cdr3_nt: TGTGCCAGCAGCCCACAGGTAGGGTGGGATGAGCAGTTCTTC
cdr3_aa: CASSPQVGWDEQFF
v_call: TRBV7-2
j_call: TRBJ2-1
clone_size: .
d_call: .

cdr3_nt: TGTGCCATCAGTGAGTCAGCAGGGGAGAACACTGAAGCTTTCTTT
cdr3_aa: CAISESAGENTEAFF
v_call: TRBV10-3
j_call: TRBJ1-1
clone_size: .
d_call: .

cdr3_nt: TGTGCCAGCAGCTTTCGGGCGACCGGGGAGCTGTTTTTT
cdr3_aa: CASSFRATGELFF
v_call: TRBV13
j_call: TRBJ2-2
clone_size: .
d_call: .

cdr3_nt: TGTGCCAGTACAGGGATAGGGGATACGCAGTATTTT
cdr3_aa: CASTGIGDTQYF
v_call: TRBV19
j_call: TRBJ2-3
clone_size: .
d_call: .

cdr3_nt: TGTGCCATCAGTCGGACAGACGGGGGGCAGCCCCAGCATTTT
cdr3_aa: CAISRTDGGQPQHF
v_call: TRBV10-3
j_call: TRBJ1-5
clone_size: .
d_call: .

cdr3_nt: TGTGCCAGCAGCAACCTCTGGACAGACCTGGACTATGGCTACACCTTC
cdr3_aa: CASSNLWTDLDYGYTF
v_call: TRBV9
j_call: TRBJ1-2
clone_size: .
d_call: .

cdr3_nt: TGTGCCACCAAAAGGACAGGAGGGGGGACGTACACCTTC
cdr3_aa: CATKRTGGGTYTF
v_call: TRBV24-1
j_call: TRBJ1-2
clone_size: .
d_call: TRBD1

cdr3_nt: TGTGCCAGCAGCTTAAGTGGGACGAACACTGAAGCTTTCTTT
cdr3_aa: CASSLSGTNTEAFF
v_call: TRBV7-3
j_call: TRBJ1-1
clone_size: .
d_call: .

cdr3_nt: TGTGCCAGCAGCCAAGATGGCGCTAGCGGGAGTGAGACCCAGTACTTC
cdr3_aa: CASSQDGASGSETQYF
v_call: TRBV14
j_call: TRBJ2-5
clone_size: few
d_call: TRBD2

cdr3_nt: TGTGCCAGCAGCTTAGTAGGAGGGTTCTCTGGAAACACCATATATTTT
cdr3_aa: CASSLVGGFSGNTIYF
v_call: TRBV7-6
j_call: TRBJ1-3
clone_size: .
d_call: .

cdr3_nt: TGTGCCAGCTGTGTAGGGACAGGGGCCAACGTCCTGACTTTC
cdr3_aa: CASCVGTGANVLTF
v_call: TRBV5-4
j_call: TRBJ2-6
clone_size: .
d_call: .

cdr3_nt: TGTGCCACCAGTGCCGCCGGGACAGGGGGCTTCGAAGAAAAACTGTTTTTT
cdr3_aa: CATSAAGTGGFEEKLFF
v_call: TRBV24-1
j_call: TRBJ1-4
clone_size: once
d_call: TRBD1

cdr3_nt: TGTGCCATCAGTGAGTCGAATCTGGAAGGACTTTACGAGCAGTACTTC
cdr3_aa: CAISESNLEGLYEQYF
v_call: TRBV10-3
j_call: TRBJ2-7
clone_size: .
d_call: .

cdr3_nt: TGTGCCAGCAGCTTCTCCGGCTACGAGCAGTACTTC
cdr3_aa: CASSFSGYEQYF
v_call: TRBV7-2
j_call: TRBJ2-7
clone_size: .
d_call: .

cdr3_nt: TGTGCCAGCAGCTCGGGACAGGGGCTATACTACGAGCAGTACTTC
cdr3_aa: CASSSGQGLYYEQYF
v_call: TRBV7-2
j_call: TRBJ2-7
clone_size: few
d_call: TRBD1

cdr3_nt: TGCGCCAGCAGCTCCCTGGCTAGCGGCTTCCAAGAGACCCAGTACTTC
cdr3_aa: CASSSLASGFQETQYF
v_call: TRBV5-1
j_call: TRBJ2-5
clone_size: once
d_call: TRBD2

cdr3_nt: TGTGCCAGCAGTTCTCCCTTGGCGGGGGACCCCTACGAGCAGTACTTC
cdr3_aa: CASSSPLAGDPYEQYF
v_call: TRBV6-5
j_call: TRBJ2-7
clone_size: .
d_call: TRBD2